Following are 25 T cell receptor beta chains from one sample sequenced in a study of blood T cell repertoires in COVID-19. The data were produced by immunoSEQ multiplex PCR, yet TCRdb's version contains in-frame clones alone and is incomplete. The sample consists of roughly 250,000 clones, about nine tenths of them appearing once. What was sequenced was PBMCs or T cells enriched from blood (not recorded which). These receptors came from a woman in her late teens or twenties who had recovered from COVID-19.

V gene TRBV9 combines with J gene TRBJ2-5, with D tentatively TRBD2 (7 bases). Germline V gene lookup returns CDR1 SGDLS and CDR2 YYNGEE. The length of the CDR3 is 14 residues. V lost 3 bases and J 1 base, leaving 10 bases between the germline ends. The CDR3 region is CASSGRGAQETQYF. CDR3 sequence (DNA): TGTGCCAGCAGCGGACGGGGGGCCCAAGAGACCCAGTACTTC.

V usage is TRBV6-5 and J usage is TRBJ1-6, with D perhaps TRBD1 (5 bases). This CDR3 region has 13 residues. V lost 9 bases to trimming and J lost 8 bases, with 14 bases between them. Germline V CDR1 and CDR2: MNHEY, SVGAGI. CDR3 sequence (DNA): TGTGCCAGTGCTCGGGGGTCCGATTCACCCCTCCACTTT. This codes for CASARGSDSPLHF.

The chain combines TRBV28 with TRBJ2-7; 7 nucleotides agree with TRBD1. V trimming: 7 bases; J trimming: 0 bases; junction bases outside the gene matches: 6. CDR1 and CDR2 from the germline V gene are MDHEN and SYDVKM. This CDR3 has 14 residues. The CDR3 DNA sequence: TGTGCCAGCACCCCGAGGGGGCTCTCCTACGAGCAGTACTTC. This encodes CASTPRGLSYEQYF.

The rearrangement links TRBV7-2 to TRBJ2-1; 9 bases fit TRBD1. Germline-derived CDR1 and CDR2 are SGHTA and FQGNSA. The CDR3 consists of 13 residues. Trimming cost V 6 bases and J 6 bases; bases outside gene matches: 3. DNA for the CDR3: TGTGCCAGCAGTTTACAGGGGGCCAATGAGCAGTTCTTC. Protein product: CASSLQGANEQFF.

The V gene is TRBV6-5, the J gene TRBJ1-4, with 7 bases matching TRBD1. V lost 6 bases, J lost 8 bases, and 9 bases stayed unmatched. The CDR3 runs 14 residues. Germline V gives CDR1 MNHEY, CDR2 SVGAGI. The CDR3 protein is CASSRKETGEKLFF. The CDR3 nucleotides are TGTGCCAGCAGCCGAAAGGAGACAGGGGAAAAACTGTTTTTT.

The CDR3 nucleotides read TGTGCCAGCAGGAGGACTAGCGGGGCGATGCTCCTCCAAGAGACCCAGTACTTC. Translated: CASRRTSGAMLLQETQYF. V gene TRBV27 combines with J gene TRBJ2-5; TRBD2 agrees at 12 bases. The ends lost 6 bases at V and 1 base at J; junction bases unmatched: 12. CDR3 length equals 18 residues. The V gene's germline CDR1 is MNHEY and CDR2 SMNVEV (reference sequence).

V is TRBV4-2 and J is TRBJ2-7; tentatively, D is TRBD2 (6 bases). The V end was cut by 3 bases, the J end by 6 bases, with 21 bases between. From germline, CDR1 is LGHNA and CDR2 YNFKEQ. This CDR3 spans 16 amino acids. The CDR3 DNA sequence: TGTGCCAGCAGCCACCTAGAGCTAGGAGGGTCTAGCGAGCAGTACTTC. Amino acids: CASSHLELGGSSEQYF.

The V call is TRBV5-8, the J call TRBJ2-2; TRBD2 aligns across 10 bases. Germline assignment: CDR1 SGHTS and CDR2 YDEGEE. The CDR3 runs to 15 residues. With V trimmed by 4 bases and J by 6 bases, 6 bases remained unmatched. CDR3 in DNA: TGTGCCAGCAGCACCAGCGGGGGGGCGGCCGGGGAGCTGTTTTTT. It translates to CASSTSGGAAGELFF.

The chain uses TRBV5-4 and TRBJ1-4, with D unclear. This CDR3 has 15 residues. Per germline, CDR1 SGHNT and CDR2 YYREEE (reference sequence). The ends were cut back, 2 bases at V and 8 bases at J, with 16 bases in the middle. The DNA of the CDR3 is TGTGCCAGCAGCTTCCTCGGGAGAGGCGAAGAAAAACTGTTTTTT. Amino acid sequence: CASSFLGRGEEKLFF.

The CDR3 protein is CASSQERQGASYNEQFF. The CDR3 DNA follows: TGCGCCAGCAGCCAAGAAAGACAGGGAGCGTCCTACAATGAGCAGTTCTTC. The chain couples TRBV4-1 to TRBJ2-1, with 7 nucleotides matching TRBD1. With 0 bases clipped from V and 1 base from J, the junction kept 6 bases outside the gene matches. Germline V CDR1 and CDR2: MGHRA, YSYEKL. CDR3 size: 17 residues.

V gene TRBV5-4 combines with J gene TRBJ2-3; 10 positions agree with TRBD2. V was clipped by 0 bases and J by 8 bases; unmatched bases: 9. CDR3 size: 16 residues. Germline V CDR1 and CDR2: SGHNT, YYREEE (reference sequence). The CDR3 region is CASSLASSGSEVTQYF. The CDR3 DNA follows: TGTGCCAGCAGCTTGGCTTCTAGCGGGAGTGAGGTTACGCAGTATTTT.

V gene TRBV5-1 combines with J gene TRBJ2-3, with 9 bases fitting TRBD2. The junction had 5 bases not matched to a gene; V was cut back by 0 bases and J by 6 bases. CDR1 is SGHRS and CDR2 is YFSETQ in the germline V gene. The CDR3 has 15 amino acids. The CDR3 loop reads CASSLGGRASDTQYF. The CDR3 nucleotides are TGCGCCAGCAGCTTGGGCGGGAGGGCCTCGGATACGCAGTATTTT.

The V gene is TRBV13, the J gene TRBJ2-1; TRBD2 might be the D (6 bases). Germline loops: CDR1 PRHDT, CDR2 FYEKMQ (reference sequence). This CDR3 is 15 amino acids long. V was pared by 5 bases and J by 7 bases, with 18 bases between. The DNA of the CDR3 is TGTGCCAGCAGCACCCGGGACTGGGAGACAAATGAGCAGTTCTTC. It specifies CASSTRDWETNEQFF.

The CDR3 DNA sequence: TGTGCCAGCAGCTTAGGATTAGGCAATCAGCCCCAGCATTTT. Translating it yields CASSLGLGNQPQHF. The gene calls are TRBV7-2 and TRBJ1-5; D gene uncertain. Germline lookup yields CDR1 SGHTA and CDR2 FQGNSA. The V end lost 1 base, the J end lost 2 bases, and 6 bases lay between the germline ends. The CDR3 loop spans 14 amino acids.

In DNA, the CDR3 is TGTGCCAGTAGACCAACAGGGGAGACGAACATTCAGTACTTC. Translated, it gives CASRPTGETNIQYF. V usage is TRBV19 and J usage is TRBJ2-4; 7 nucleotides match TRBD1. The CDR3 consists of 14 residues. Germline loops: CDR1 LNHDA, CDR2 SQIVND (reference sequence). The junction had 9 bases not matched to a gene; V was cut back by 6 bases and J by 7 bases.

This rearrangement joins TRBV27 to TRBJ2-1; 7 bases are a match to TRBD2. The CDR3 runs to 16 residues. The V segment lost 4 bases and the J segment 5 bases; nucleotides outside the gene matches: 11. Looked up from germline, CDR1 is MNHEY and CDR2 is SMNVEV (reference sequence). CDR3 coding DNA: TGTGCCAGCAGTTCCCGAAGCGGGATTTACGACAATGAGCAGTTCTTC. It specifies CASSSRSGIYDNEQFF.

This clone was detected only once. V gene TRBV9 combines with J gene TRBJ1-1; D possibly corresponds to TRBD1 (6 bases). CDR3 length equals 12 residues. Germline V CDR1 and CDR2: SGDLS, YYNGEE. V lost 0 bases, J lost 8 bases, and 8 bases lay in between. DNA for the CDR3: TGTGCCAGCAGCGTAGAGGACAGCGAAGCTTTCTTT. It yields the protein CASSVEDSEAFF.

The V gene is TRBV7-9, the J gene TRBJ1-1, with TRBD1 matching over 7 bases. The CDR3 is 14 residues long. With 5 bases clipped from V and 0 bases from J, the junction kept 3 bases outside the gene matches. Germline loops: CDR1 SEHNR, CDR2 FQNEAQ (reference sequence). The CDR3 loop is CASSRDSMNTEAFF. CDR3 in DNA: TGTGCCAGCAGCCGGGACAGCATGAACACTGAAGCTTTCTTT.

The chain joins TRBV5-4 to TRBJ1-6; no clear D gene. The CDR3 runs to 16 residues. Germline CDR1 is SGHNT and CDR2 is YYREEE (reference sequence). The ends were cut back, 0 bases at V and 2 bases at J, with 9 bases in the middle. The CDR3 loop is CASSLAGRAYNSPLHF. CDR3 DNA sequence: TGTGCCAGCAGCTTGGCCGGGAGGGCCTATAATTCACCCCTCCACTTT.

For the CDR3, the DNA is TGTGCCATCACCTCCGACAGGGACACTGAAGCTTTCTTT. Translated, it gives CAITSDRDTEAFF. The V call is TRBV10-3, the J call TRBJ1-1; 7 bases map to TRBD1. This CDR3 spans 13 amino acids. The germline CDR1 and CDR2 sequences are ENHRY and SYGVKD. V lost 7 bases to trimming and J lost 3 bases; unmatched junction nucleotides: 5.

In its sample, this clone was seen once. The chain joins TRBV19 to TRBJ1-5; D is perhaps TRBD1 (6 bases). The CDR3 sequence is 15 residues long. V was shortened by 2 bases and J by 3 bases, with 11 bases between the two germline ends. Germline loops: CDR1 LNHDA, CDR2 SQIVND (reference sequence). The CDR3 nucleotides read TGTGCCAGTAGTATACTGGCAGGGGCCAATCAGCCCCAGCATTTT. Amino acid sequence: CASSILAGANQPQHF.

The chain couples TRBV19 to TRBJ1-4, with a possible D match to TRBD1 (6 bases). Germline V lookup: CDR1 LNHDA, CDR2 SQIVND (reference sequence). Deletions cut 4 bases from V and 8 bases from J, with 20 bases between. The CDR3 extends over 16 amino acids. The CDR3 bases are TGTGCCAGTAGTAACCGGGGTAACAGGGTTGGGGAAAAACTGTTTTTT. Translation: CASSNRGNRVGEKLFF.

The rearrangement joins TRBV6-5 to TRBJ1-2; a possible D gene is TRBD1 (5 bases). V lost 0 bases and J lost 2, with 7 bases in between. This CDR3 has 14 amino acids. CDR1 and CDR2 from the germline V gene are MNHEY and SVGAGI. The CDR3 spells CASSYSSGNYGYTF. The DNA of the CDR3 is TGTGCCAGCAGTTACTCGTCAGGGAACTATGGCTACACCTTC.

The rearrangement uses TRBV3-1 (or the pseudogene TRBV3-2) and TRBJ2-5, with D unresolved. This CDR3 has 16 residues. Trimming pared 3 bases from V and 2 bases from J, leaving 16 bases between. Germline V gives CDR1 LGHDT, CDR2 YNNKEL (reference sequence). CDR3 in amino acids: CASSQITLVGQETQYF. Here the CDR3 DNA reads TGTGCCAGCAGCCAGATAACCCTAGTTGGGCAAGAGACCCAGTACTTC.

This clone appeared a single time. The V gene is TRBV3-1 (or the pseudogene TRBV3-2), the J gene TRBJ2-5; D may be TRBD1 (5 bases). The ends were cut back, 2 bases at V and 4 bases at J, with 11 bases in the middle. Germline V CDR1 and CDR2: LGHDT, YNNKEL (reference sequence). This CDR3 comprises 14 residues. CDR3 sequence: CASSQSGRGETQYF. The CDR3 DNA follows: TGTGCCAGCAGCCAATCCGGAAGGGGAGAGACCCAGTACTTC.